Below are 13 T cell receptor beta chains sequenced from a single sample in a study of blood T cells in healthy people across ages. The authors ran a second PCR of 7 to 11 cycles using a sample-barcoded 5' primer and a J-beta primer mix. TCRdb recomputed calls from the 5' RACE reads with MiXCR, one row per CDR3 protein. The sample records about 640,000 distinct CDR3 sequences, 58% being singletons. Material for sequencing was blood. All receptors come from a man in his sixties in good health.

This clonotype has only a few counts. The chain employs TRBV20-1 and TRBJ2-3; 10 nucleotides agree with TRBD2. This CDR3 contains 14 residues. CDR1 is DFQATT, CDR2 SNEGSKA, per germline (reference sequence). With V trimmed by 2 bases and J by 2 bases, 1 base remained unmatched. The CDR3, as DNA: TGCAGTGCTAGAACTAGCGGGGTCACAGATACGCAGTATTTT. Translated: CSARTSGVTDTQYF.

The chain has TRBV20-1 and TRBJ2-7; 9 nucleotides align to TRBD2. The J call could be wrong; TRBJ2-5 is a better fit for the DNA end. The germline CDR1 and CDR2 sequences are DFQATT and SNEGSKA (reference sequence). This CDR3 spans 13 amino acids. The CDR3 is CSARPLAGETQYF. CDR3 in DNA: TGCAGTGCTAGACCACTAGCGGGAGAGACCCAGTACTTC.

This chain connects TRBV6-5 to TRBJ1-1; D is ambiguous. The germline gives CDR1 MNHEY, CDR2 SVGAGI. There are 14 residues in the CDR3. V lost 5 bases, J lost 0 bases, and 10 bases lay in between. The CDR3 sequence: CASSADGLNTEAFF. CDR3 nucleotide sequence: TGTGCCAGCAGTGCGGACGGTTTGAACACTGAAGCTTTCTTT.

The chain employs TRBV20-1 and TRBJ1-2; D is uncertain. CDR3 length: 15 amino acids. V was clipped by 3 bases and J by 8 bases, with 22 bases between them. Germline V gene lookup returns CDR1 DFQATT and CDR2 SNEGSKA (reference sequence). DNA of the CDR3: TGCAGTGCTAGGGTTGCAGGCACCTATTTTCGGGGCTACACCTTC. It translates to CSARVAGTYFRGYTF.

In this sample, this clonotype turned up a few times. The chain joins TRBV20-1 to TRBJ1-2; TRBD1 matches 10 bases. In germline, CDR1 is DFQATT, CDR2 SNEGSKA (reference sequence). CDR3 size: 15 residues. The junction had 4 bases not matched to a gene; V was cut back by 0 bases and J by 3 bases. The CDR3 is CSARDWDRGDYGYTF. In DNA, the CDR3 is TGCAGTGCTAGAGATTGGGACAGGGGTGACTATGGCTACACCTTC.

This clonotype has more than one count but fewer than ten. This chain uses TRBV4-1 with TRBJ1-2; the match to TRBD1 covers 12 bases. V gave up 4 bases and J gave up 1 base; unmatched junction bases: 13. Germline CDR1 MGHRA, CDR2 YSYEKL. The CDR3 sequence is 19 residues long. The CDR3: CASSPFFGTGGALNYGYTF. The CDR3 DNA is TGCGCCAGCAGCCCTTTCTTCGGGACAGGGGGCGCACTTAACTATGGCTACACCTTC.

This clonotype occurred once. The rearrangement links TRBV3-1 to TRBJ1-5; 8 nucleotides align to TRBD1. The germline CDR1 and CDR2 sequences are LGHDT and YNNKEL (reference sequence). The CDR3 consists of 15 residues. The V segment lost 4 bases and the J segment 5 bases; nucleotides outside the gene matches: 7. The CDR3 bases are TGTGCCAGCAGCCGAGGACAGGGTATTCATCAGCCCCAGCATTTT. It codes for CASSRGQGIHQPQHF.

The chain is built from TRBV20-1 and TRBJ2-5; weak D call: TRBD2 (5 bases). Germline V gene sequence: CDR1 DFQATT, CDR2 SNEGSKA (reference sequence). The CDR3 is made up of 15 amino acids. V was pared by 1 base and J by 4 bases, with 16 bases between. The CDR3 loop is CSARGPSRDGETQYF. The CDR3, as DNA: TGCAGTGCTAGAGGGCCTAGCCGCGACGGAGAGACCCAGTACTTC.

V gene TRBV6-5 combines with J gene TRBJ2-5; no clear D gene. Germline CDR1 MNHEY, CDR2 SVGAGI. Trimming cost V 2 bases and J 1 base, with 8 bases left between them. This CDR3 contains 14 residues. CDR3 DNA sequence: TGTGCCAGCAGTTACCACAACCCCCAAGAGACCCAGTACTTC. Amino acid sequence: CASSYHNPQETQYF.

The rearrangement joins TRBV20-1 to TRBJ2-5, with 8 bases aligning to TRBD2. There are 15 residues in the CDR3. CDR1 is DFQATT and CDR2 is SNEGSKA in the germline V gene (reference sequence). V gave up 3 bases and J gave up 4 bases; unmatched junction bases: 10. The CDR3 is CSASRLRGAGETQYF. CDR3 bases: TGCAGTGCTAGTCGTTTGCGGGGGGCCGGAGAGACCCAGTACTTC.

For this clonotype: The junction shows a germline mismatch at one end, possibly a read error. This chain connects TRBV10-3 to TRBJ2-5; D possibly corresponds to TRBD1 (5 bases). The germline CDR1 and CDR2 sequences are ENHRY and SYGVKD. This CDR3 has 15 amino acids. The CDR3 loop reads CAISEPQGNQETQYF. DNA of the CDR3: TGTGCCATCAGTGAGCCCCAGGGAAACCAGGAGACCCAGTACTTC.

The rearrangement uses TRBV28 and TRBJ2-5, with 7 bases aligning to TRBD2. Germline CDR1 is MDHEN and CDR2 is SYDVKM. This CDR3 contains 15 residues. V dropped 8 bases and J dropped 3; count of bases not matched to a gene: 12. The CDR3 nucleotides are TGTGCCAGCTCGACGGGCGGGGGTTTAAAAGAGACCCAGTACTTC. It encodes CASSTGGGLKETQYF.

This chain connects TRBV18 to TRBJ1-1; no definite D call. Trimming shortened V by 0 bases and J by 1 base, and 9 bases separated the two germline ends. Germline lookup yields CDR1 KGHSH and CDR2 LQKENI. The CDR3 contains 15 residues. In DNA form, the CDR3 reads TGTGCCAGCTCACCACCGTACAGTAGGAACACTGAAGCTTTCTTT. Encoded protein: CASSPPYSRNTEAFF. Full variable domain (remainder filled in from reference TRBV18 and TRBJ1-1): NAGVMQNPRHLVRRRGQEARLRCSPMKGHSHVYWYRQLPEEGLKFMVYLQKENIIDESGMPKERFSAEFPKEGPSILRIQQVVRGDSAAYFCASSPPYSRNTEAFFGQGTRLTVV.